A selection of T cell receptor beta chains follows, all from one sample in a study of blood T cell repertoires in COVID-19. Generated by immunoSEQ multiplex PCR, the TCRdb table keeps only in-frame clones and is missing some. The data show about 380,000 clones, approximately 81% seen once. The sequencing sample was made of peripheral blood. The receptors here all came from a young woman with acute or convalescent COVID-19. The CDR3 runs from the conserved cysteine through the conserved F or W. The order of the fields is clone size, D gene, J gene, V gene, CDR3 protein, CDR3 DNA. The D gene is left open where the match is weak. Part of the rows lack a size; the others show once, few, many or a class for expanded clones.

once | TRBD2 | TRBJ2-7 | TRBV7-9 | CASSLTGTNEQYF | TGTGCCAGCAGCTTAACCGGGACTAACGAGCAGTACTTC
NA | NA | TRBJ2-7 | TRBV7-9 | CASRSPRNSYEQYF | TGTGCCAGCAGATCGCCCAGGAATTCCTACGAGCAGTACTTC
NA | TRBD1 | TRBJ1-6 | TRBV9 | CASSPDRGHSPLHF | TGTGCCAGCAGCCCCGACAGGGGGCATTCACCCCTCCACTTT
NA | TRBD1 | TRBJ2-5 | TRBV5-8 | CASSFLLGTGDRETQYF | TGTGCCAGCAGCTTTTTGTTGGGGACAGGGGATCGAGAGACCCAGTACTTC
few | NA | TRBJ1-1 | TRBV10-3 | CAISDPRPDLNTEAFF | TGTGCCATCAGTGACCCGAGGCCAGATTTGAACACTGAAGCTTTCTTT
few | TRBD1 | TRBJ2-1 | TRBV28 | CASSGTGERYNEQFF | TGTGCCAGCAGTGGGACAGGAGAACGATACAATGAGCAGTTCTTC
NA | TRBD1 | TRBJ2-7 | TRBV6-5 | CASSTGTGGEQYF | TGTGCCAGCAGTACCGGGACAGGAGGCGAGCAGTACTTC
NA | NA | TRBJ1-6 | TRBV27 | CASSADRDNSPLHF | TGTGCCAGCAGTGCGGACAGAGATAATTCACCCCTCCACTTT
once | NA | TRBJ2-3 | TRBV20-1 | CSALSTDTQYF | TGCAGTGCTCTTAGCACAGATACGCAGTATTTT
NA | NA | TRBJ2-3 | TRBV7-9 | CASSLAILGADTQYF | TGTGCCAGCAGCTTAGCGATCCTGGGCGCAGATACGCAGTATTTT
NA | NA | TRBJ1-4 | TRBV6-5 | CASSRDPGLREKLFF | TGTGCCAGCAGTCGCGACCCAGGGCTTCGTGAAAAACTGTTTTTT
NA | NA | TRBJ1-4 | TRBV18 | CASSPPQTTNEKLFF | TGTGCCAGCTCACCACCTCAGACAACTAATGAAAAACTGTTTTTT
NA | TRBD1 | TRBJ1-1 | TRBV5-4 | CASSVPRQGAAEAFF | TGTGCCAGCAGCGTCCCGAGACAGGGGGCGGCTGAAGCTTTCTTT
NA | TRBD1 | TRBJ1-3 | TRBV24-1 | CATSDPGQGATGNTIYF | TGTGCCACCAGTGATCCCGGACAGGGGGCGACGGGAAACACCATATATTTT
NA | TRBD2 | TRBJ2-2 | TRBV9 | CASSVRGLNTGELFF | TGTGCCAGCAGCGTGCGGGGGTTGAACACCGGGGAGCTGTTTTTT
NA | NA | TRBJ1-6 | TRBV3-1/TRBV3-2 | CASSPTGGDSPLHF | TGTGCCAGCAGCCCCACCGGGGGGGATTCACCCCTCCACTTT
NA | NA | TRBJ1-5 | TRBV15 | CATSREQGNQPQHF | TGTGCCACCAGCAGAGAACAGGGCAATCAGCCCCAGCATTTT
NA | NA | TRBJ2-1 | TRBV2 | CASTREGNNEQFF | TGTGCCAGCACGAGGGAAGGGAACAATGAGCAGTTCTTC
NA | TRBD2 | TRBJ2-5 | TRBV3-1/TRBV3-2 | CASSYSFSGIETQYF | TGTGCCAGCAGCTACTCCTTTAGCGGGATAGAGACCCAGTACTTC
NA | NA | TRBJ2-7 | TRBV11-2 | CASSLVPAVVPGEQYF | TGTGCCAGCAGCTTAGTACCAGCGGTAGTTCCCGGGGAGCAGTACTTC
NA | NA | TRBJ1-5 | TRBV7-2 | CASSFSPGNQPQHF | TGTGCCAGCAGCTTTAGCCCGGGAAATCAGCCCCAGCATTTT
NA | TRBD1 | TRBJ1-4 | TRBV9 | CASSPYGQGLGEKLFF | TGTGCCAGCAGCCCTTACGGACAGGGACTGGGTGAAAAACTGTTTTTT
NA | TRBD1 | TRBJ1-2 | TRBV28 | CASSFGPGGHYGYTF | TGTGCCAGCAGTTTTGGGCCAGGGGGACACTATGGCTACACCTTC
NA | NA | TRBJ2-7 | TRBV6-5 | CASSLGYYEQYF | TGTGCCAGCAGCCTCGGGTACTACGAGCAGTACTTC
NA | NA | TRBJ2-7 | TRBV28 | CASSRTDAYEQYF | TGTGCCAGCAGCAGAACAGATGCCTACGAGCAGTACTTC
few | NA | TRBJ2-3 | TRBV2 | CASSGDPRGSTDTQYF | TGTGCCAGCAGTGGGGACCCCCGGGGGAGCACAGATACGCAGTATTTT
NA | TRBD1 | TRBJ1-5 | TRBV30 | CAWSSGQGNQPQHF | TGTGCCTGGAGTTCCGGACAGGGCAATCAGCCCCAGCATTTT
few | NA | TRBJ1-3 | TRBV2 | CASSSNPGLLDTIYF | TGTGCCAGCAGCTCGAACCCAGGGCTCCTTGACACCATATATTTT
once | TRBD1 | TRBJ1-2 | TRBV14 | CASSQDNPGTGVGYGYTF | TGTGCCAGCAGCCAAGATAACCCCGGGACAGGAGTAGGATATGGCTACACCTTC
NA | TRBD1 | TRBJ2-1 | TRBV6-5 | CASSQRQGLEEQFF | TGTGCCAGCAGCCAGAGACAGGGGCTTGAAGAGCAGTTCTTC
NA | TRBD1 | TRBJ2-7 | TRBV9 | CASSPGTGGPEDF | TGTGCCAGCAGCCCGGGGACAGGAGGTCCCGAGGACTTC
few | NA | TRBJ1-2 | TRBV27 | CASSLLGGRPDSDGYTF | TGTGCCAGCAGTTTATTGGGGGGGCGGCCCGATTCGGATGGCTACACCTTC
NA | NA | TRBJ1-5 | TRBV19 | CASSIGNSNQPQHF | TGTGCCAGTAGTATAGGTAACAGTAATCAGCCCCAGCATTTT
NA | NA | TRBJ1-5 | TRBV27 | CASSFGGLNNQPQHF | TGTGCCAGCAGTTTCGGGGGATTAAACAATCAGCCCCAGCATTTT
NA | TRBD1 | TRBJ1-4 | TRBV6-6 | CASSYSGTGGEKLFF | TGTGCCAGCAGTTACTCCGGGACAGGGGGAGAAAAACTGTTTTTT
few | NA | TRBJ1-4 | TRBV3-1/TRBV3-2 | CASSQGQTNEKLFF | TGTGCCAGCAGCCAAGGGCAGACTAATGAAAAACTGTTTTTT